This is a list of T cell receptor beta chains from one sample in a study of OX40 agonist ivuxolimab in advanced cancers. TCRdb's table, derived via immunoSEQ multiplex PCR, lists solely in-frame clones and lacks some. The table has some 64,000 clones, about four fifths seen once. The sequences come from CD4+ or CD8+ T cells sorted from blood, collected in a trial of the OX40 agonist ivuxolimab. The receptor source for this set is an adult with an advanced solid tumor such as melanoma, head and neck, liver or kidney cancer. CDR3s include the opening cysteine and the closing phenylalanine or tryptophan. The D gene is left open where the match is weak. Not every row has a clone size; where given, it reads once, few, many or a size class.

clone size	D gene	V gene	J gene	CDR3 protein	CDR3 DNA
.	.	TRBV10-3	TRBJ2-1	CAITATRGENEQFF	TGTGCCATCACAGCCACCCGGGGAGAAAATGAGCAGTTCTTC
.	.	TRBV4-3	TRBJ1-4	CASSQDLIKRTGGDEKLFF	TGCGCCAGCAGCCAAGATTTAATAAAACGGACTGGGGGGGATGAAAAACTGTTTTTT
.	TRBD1	TRBV6-5	TRBJ2-7	CASSGTGGPGYEQYF	TGTGCCAGCAGTGGGACAGGGGGGCCGGGCTACGAGCAGTACTTC
.	.	TRBV4-2	TRBJ2-7	CASSQADRKSTSEQYF	TGTGCCAGCAGCCAAGCTGACAGAAAGAGCACAAGCGAGCAGTACTTC
.	.	TRBV18	TRBJ1-1	CASFREGNTEAFF	TGTGCCAGCTTCAGGGAGGGGAACACTGAAGCTTTCTTT
.	.	TRBV6-5	TRBJ1-5	CASSETLGQPQHF	TGTGCCAGCAGTGAAACCTTAGGTCAGCCCCAGCATTTT
.	.	TRBV2	TRBJ1-2	CASSGARDGGHTF	TGTGCCAGCAGTGGTGCCCGAGACGGTGGCCACACCTTC
.	TRBD1	TRBV11-2	TRBJ1-2	CASSLRDRIIYGYTF	TGTGCCAGCAGCCTCCGGGACAGAATAATCTATGGCTACACCTTC
.	.	TRBV7-9	TRBJ2-1	CASSFEGMGYNEQFF	TGTGCCAGCAGTTTTGAGGGCATGGGCTACAATGAGCAGTTCTTC
.	.	TRBV7-2	TRBJ2-5	CASSLGQVAQETQYF	TGTGCCAGCAGCTTAGGACAAGTTGCACAAGAGACCCAGTACTTC
.	.	TRBV7-2	TRBJ2-7	CASSFGRVSDEQYF	TGTGCCAGCAGCTTTGGCAGGGTGAGCGACGAGCAGTACTTC
.	.	TRBV5-4	TRBJ2-5	CASSLAGRQETQYF	TGTGCCAGCAGCTTGGCGGGGCGACAAGAGACCCAGTACTTC
.	TRBD2	TRBV11-3	TRBJ2-5	CASGGRKEETQYF	TGTGCCAGCGGCGGGAGAAAGGAAGAGACCCAGTACTTC
few	.	TRBV5-6	TRBJ1-3	CASSLLDSGNTIYF	TGTGCCAGCAGCTTGTTGGATTCTGGAAACACCATATATTTT
.	.	TRBV6-6	TRBJ2-2	CASSPLAQNTGELFF	TGTGCCAGCAGCCCACTAGCCCAGAACACCGGGGAGCTGTTTTTT
.	TRBD2	TRBV18	TRBJ2-7	CASSGLAGPYEQYF	TGTGCCAGCTCGGGACTAGCGGGCCCCTACGAGCAGTACTTC
.	.	TRBV6-1	TRBJ1-2	CASVNGGQGNYGYTF	TGTGCCAGCGTGAACGGAGGGCAGGGAAACTATGGCTACACCTTC
.	.	TRBV5-1	TRBJ1-2	CASSLSHYGYTF	TGCGCCAGCAGCTTGTCGCACTATGGCTACACCTTC
.	TRBD1	TRBV19	TRBJ1-3	CATKGLGQLSGNTIYF	TGTGCCACGAAGGGGCTGGGACAGCTCTCTGGAAACACCATATATTTT
.	TRBD1	TRBV5-1	TRBJ2-5	CASSGGTEMYQETQYF	TGCGCCAGCAGCGGTGGGACAGAGATGTACCAAGAGACCCAGTACTTC
.	TRBD2	TRBV5-1	TRBJ2-1	CASSLGGGSSYNEQFF	TGCGCCAGCAGCTTGGGTGGCGGGAGCTCCTACAATGAGCAGTTCTTC
.	TRBD1	TRBV6-6	TRBJ1-2	CASSYSGQGDDGYTF	TGTGCCAGCAGTTACTCGGGACAGGGAGATGATGGCTACACCTTC
.	TRBD2	TRBV7-6	TRBJ2-3	CASRAGALADTQYF	TGTGCCAGCAGAGCGGGAGCCCTCGCAGATACGCAGTATTTT
once	TRBD2	TRBV11-3	TRBJ2-1	CASSRREGPYNEQFF	TGTGCCAGCTCAAGGCGGGAGGGCCCCTACAATGAGCAGTTCTTC
.	TRBD1	TRBV6-5	TRBJ2-1	CASGRDRGVHEQFF	TGTGCCAGCGGCCGGGACAGGGGGGTCCATGAGCAGTTCTTC
few	.	TRBV30	TRBJ1-1	CAWSVGPSEDTEAFF	TGTGCCTGGAGTGTAGGACCCTCCGAGGACACTGAAGCTTTCTTT
.	TRBD1	TRBV7-2	TRBJ1-1	CASSLSTGEGTEAFF	TGTGCCAGCAGCTTATCAACAGGGGAGGGCACTGAAGCTTTCTTT
.	TRBD2	TRBV10-2	TRBJ2-3	CASSDPSGRARTDTQYF	TGCGCCAGCAGTGATCCTAGCGGGAGGGCCAGGACAGATACGCAGTATTTT
.	.	TRBV30	TRBJ2-7	CAWTLGSYEQYF	TGTGCCTGGACCTTGGGCAGCTACGAGCAGTACTTC
once	.	TRBV5-4	TRBJ1-2	CASSLGYGYTF	TGTGCCAGCAGCCTCGGGTATGGCTACACCTTC
few	.	TRBV28	TRBJ2-7	CASTLSGNSYEQYF	TGTGCCAGCACTCTTAGCGGTAACTCCTACGAGCAGTACTTC
.	.	TRBV6-5	TRBJ1-1	CASSRPTGMNTEAFF	TGTGCCAGCAGCCGACCCACTGGGATGAACACTGAAGCTTTCTTT
.	.	TRBV27	TRBJ2-1	CASSSHIYNDNSYNEQFF	TGTGCCAGCAGTTCCCACATCTACAACGACAACTCCTACAATGAGCAGTTCTTC
.	.	TRBV6-1	TRBJ2-7	CASRFPGQGTGEQYF	TGTGCCAGCAGATTTCCGGGCCAGGGGACGGGGGAGCAGTACTTC
.	.	TRBV4-1	TRBJ2-2	CASSRQAIAGTGELFF	TGCGCCAGCAGCCGACAAGCAATCGCGGGTACCGGGGAGCTGTTTTTT
.	.	TRBV27	TRBJ2-7	CASSRAGSYPSEQYF	TGTGCCAGCAGTAGGGCCGGGTCTTACCCCTCCGAGCAGTACTTC
.	.	TRBV5-6	TRBJ2-7	CASSLRGAHEQYF	TGTGCCAGCAGCTTAAGAGGGGCACACGAGCAGTACTTC
.	TRBD1	TRBV19	TRBJ2-7	CASSTPGGYEQYF	TGTGCCAGTAGTACCCCAGGGGGCTACGAGCAGTACTTC
few	TRBD1	TRBV5-1	TRBJ1-2	CASSTGTEYGYTF	TGCGCCAGCAGCACCGGGACAGAGTATGGCTACACCTTC
.	.	TRBV10-2	TRBJ1-2	CASSETGLYGYTF	TGCGCCAGCAGTGAAACAGGACTCTATGGCTACACCTTC
.	.	TRBV4-2	TRBJ2-1	CASRQGDSGYNEQFF	TGTGCCAGCAGACAAGGGGATTCGGGATACAATGAGCAGTTCTTC
.	TRBD1	TRBV19	TRBJ1-1	CASSIKGARTFF	TGTGCCAGTAGTATAAAGGGGGCTAGGACTTTCTTT
few	.	TRBV5-8	TRBJ2-3	CASSSTPEGTDTQYF	TGTGCCAGCAGCTCCACCCCAGAGGGCACAGATACGCAGTATTTT
.	.	TRBV28	TRBJ2-7	CASSLPGAGGSPRF	TGTGCCAGCAGTTTACCAGGGGCGGGCGGGAGTCCTCGCTTC
.	.	TRBV6-6	TRBJ1-1	CASSQDQDTDEAFF	TGTGCCAGCAGCCAAGACCAGGACACCGATGAAGCTTTCTTT
few	.	TRBV25-1	TRBJ1-1	CASSEYWGLNTEAFF	TGTGCCAGCAGTGAATATTGGGGTCTGAACACTGAAGCTTTCTTT
.	.	TRBV6-1	TRBJ2-7	CATKPRTLSYEQYF	TGTGCCACCAAGCCCAGGACTCTATCCTACGAGCAGTACTTC
.	TRBD2	TRBV7-9	TRBJ2-1	CASSFPGLAYNEQFF	TGTGCCAGCAGCTTCCCTGGACTAGCCTACAATGAGCAGTTCTTC
.	.	TRBV18	TRBJ1-5	CASSPTTYSNQPQHF	TGTGCCAGCTCACCAACCACTTATAGCAATCAGCCCCAGCATTTT
.	.	TRBV7-2	TRBJ2-5	CASRAWETQYF	TGTGCCAGCAGGGCGTGGGAGACCCAGTACTTC
.	.	TRBV2	TRBJ2-7	CASTLEAGGPYEQYF	TGTGCCAGCACCCTTGAGGCAGGCGGACCCTACGAGCAGTACTTC
.	TRBD1	TRBV30	TRBJ1-2	CAWSRPWTGFGYTF	TGTGCCTGGAGTCGCCCCTGGACAGGGTTTGGCTACACCTTC
.	.	TRBV4-3	TRBJ1-4	CASSQDIPLEASNEKLFF	TGCGCCAGCAGCCAAGATATCCCTCTCGAGGCGTCTAATGAAAAACTGTTTTTT